The 9 T cell receptor beta chains in this list originate from one sample, sequenced in a study of tumor-infiltrating lymphocytes in oesophageal squamous cell carcinoma. TCRdb reprocessed the PCR reads with MiXCR, giving one entry per CDR3 protein. In the table there are more than 10,000 distinct CDR3 sequences, less than 55% of which are singletons. The sequenced sample consisted of esophageal tumor tissue. Receptors were obtained from a female donor with esophageal squamous cell carcinoma.

This clonotype has a single count. The chain uses TRBV5-1 and TRBJ2-1, with no clear D. From germline, CDR1 is SGHRS and CDR2 YFSETQ. V lost 6 bases to trimming and J lost 0 bases, with 13 bases between them. The CDR3 spans 15 residues. The CDR3 nucleotides are TGCGCCAGCACCCCGGTGAAGAGCTCCTACAATGAGCAGTTCTTC. Translated, it gives CASTPVKSSYNEQFF.

V gene TRBV18 combines with J gene TRBJ2-7; 7 bases are a match to TRBD2. Trimming at V came to 2 bases and at J to 5 bases, leaving 3 bases not matched to a gene. CDR1 is KGHSH and CDR2 is LQKENI in the germline V gene. The CDR3 is 13 residues long. Here the CDR3 reads CASSPGLGHEQYF. CDR3 nucleotide sequence: TGTGCCAGCTCACCAGGACTAGGCCACGAGCAGTACTTC.

This clonotype was seen a single time. The V call is TRBV7-9, the J call TRBJ2-7; D possibly corresponds to TRBD1 (6 bases). The assigned J gene may be wrong: the sequence end matches TRBJ2-1 better. The CDR3 sequence is 14 residues long. From germline, CDR1 is SEHNR and CDR2 FQNEAQ (reference sequence). CDR3 DNA sequence: TGTGCCAGCAGCTTAGCTACAGGGTTCGATGAGCAGTTCTTC. Its protein product is CASSLATGFDEQFF.

This clonotype is large within its sample. The chain has TRBV6-1 and TRBJ2-3; 8 bases line up with TRBD2. CDR3 length: 13 amino acids. Per germline, CDR1 MNHNS and CDR2 SASEGT. V shed 7 bases, J shed 6 bases, and the junction held 6 bases outside the gene matches. DNA of the CDR3: TGTGCCAGCACGGCGGGGGGCATGGATACGCAGTATTTT. Protein sequence: CASTAGGMDTQYF.

Worth noting for this clonotype: This sequence may be a read error, since a much larger clone differs from it by one base. The rearrangement joins TRBV28 to TRBJ2-3; D tentatively fits TRBD1 or TRBD2 (5 bases each). V was shortened by 6 bases and J by 14 bases, with 21 bases between the two germline ends. CDR1 is MDHEN and CDR2 is SYDVKM in the germline V gene. This CDR3 comprises 13 residues. The CDR3 loop is CASRWGNTGELYF. The CDR3 DNA is TGTGCCAGCAGGTGGGGCAACACCGGGGAGCTGTATTTT.

The V and J genes are TRBV6-1 and TRBJ1-1; D is unclear. Gene TRBJ2-1 matches the end of the DNA better, so the J call may be wrong. The length of the CDR3 is 17 residues. The germline V gene encodes CDR1 MNHNS and CDR2 SASEGT. This CDR3 is CASSEHGSGTSYNEQFF. CDR3 bases: TGTGCCAGCAGTGAACACGGGTCTGGTACTTCCTACAATGAGCAGTTCTTC.

This clonotype was seen a handful of times. The chain joins TRBV7-2 to TRBJ2-5; D remains unclear. The germline gives CDR1 SGHTA, CDR2 FQGNSA. The ends were cut back, 5 bases at V and 1 base at J, with 17 bases in the middle. The CDR3 is 16 amino acids. In DNA form, the CDR3 reads TGTGCCAGCAGCCGAGCACTATTAGGCCGCCAAGAGACCCAGTACTTC. Residues: CASSRALLGRQETQYF.

The gene calls are TRBV5-1 and TRBJ1-1, with unresolved D. CDR3 length: 11 residues. Deletions cut 5 bases from V and 1 base from J, with 3 bases between. CDR1 SGHRS and CDR2 YFSETQ come from the germline V gene. The CDR3 reads CASSSNTEAFF. CDR3 sequence (DNA): TGCGCCAGCAGTTCGAACACTGAAGCTTTCTTT.

The chain joins TRBV28 to TRBJ2-1, with D unclear. The V gene lost 2 bases and the J gene lost 0 bases, with 8 bases spanning the gap. Per the germline V gene, CDR1 is MDHEN and CDR2 is SYDVKM. This CDR3 contains 15 residues. The CDR3 sequence is CASSLGGSSYNEQFF. Written as DNA, the CDR3 is TGTGCCAGCAGTTTAGGCGGTAGCTCCTACAATGAGCAGTTCTTC. The whole variable domain, remainder taken from reference TRBV28 and TRBJ2-1, is DVKVTQSSRYLVKRTGEKVFLECVQDMDHENMFWYRQDPGLGLRLIYFSYDVKMKEKGDIPEGYSVSREKKERFSLILESASTNQTSMYLCASSLGGSSYNEQFFGPGTRLTVL.